This T cell receptor beta chain was retrieved from a study of siplizumab effects on memory and regulatory T cells. Libraries were prepared by immunoSEQ multiplex PCR; TCRdb keeps only in-frame clonotypes and omits some of them. This table has around 82,000 clones, roughly 93% appearing once. Germline V gene sequence: CDR1 MNHEY, CDR2 SMNVEV (reference sequence). Trimming removed 5 bases at V and 5 bases at J, with 12 bases between. The CDR3 is 14 residues long. The sequence was collected from a human donor in good health. The source material was CD8+ T cells sorted from blood. V gene TRBV27 combines with J gene TRBJ2-2; either TRBD1 or TRBD2 may fit D (5 bases each). The CDR3 DNA follows: TGTGCCAGCAGTCCCGGGACCGGGACCGGGGAGCTGTTTTTT. Amino acid sequence: CASSPGTGTGELFF.